These 17 T cell receptor beta chains were sequenced from one sample in a study of post-analysis software for immune sequencing data. Study results and caveats: In patients, TRBV5-6, TRBV5-1 and TRBV20-1 belonged to several TRBV segments found more frequently than in controls.

What these receptors recognize is not known. Presence of unique molecular identifiers characterized the TCR beta cDNA libraries. One entry per CDR3 protein results from TCRdb running MiXCR on the PCR reads. This sample has 150,000 to 200,000 distinct CDR3 sequences, with about 32% found just once. The specimen sequenced was blood. The receptors here all came from a girl between 5 and 17 years old with multiple sclerosis.

This clonotype was counted at least ten times. The chain recombines TRBV5-1 with TRBJ2-7; D possibly corresponds to TRBD2 (5 bases). TRBJ2-5 explains the end of the DNA better; the J call may be wrong. CDR1 and CDR2 (germline): SGHRS, YFSETQ. The CDR3 is made up of 15 amino acids. CDR3 sequence: CASSLDSTSMGTQYF. CDR3 nucleotide sequence: TGCGCCAGCAGCTTGGACAGTACTAGTATGGGGACCCAGTACTTC.

CDR3 sequence reads: CASSGKGRQPQHF. CDR3 DNA: TGTGCCAGCAGTGGGAAGGGACGTCAGCCCCAGCATTTT. The chain joins TRBV12-3 or TRBV12-4 to TRBJ1-5, with TRBD1 as a possible D gene (5 bases). This CDR3 is 13 amino acids long. Deletions cut 5 bases from V and 6 bases from J, with 11 bases between.

This clonotype was seen repeatedly, ten times or more. The CDR3 loop is CSVILAGGPGGGQFF. Written as DNA, the CDR3 is TGCAGCGTTATACTAGCGGGAGGCCCCGGGGGAGGGCAGTTCTTC. The V and J genes are TRBV29-1 and TRBJ2-1; 12 bases align to TRBD2. Germline values: CDR1 SQVTM, CDR2 ANQGSEA. This CDR3 is 15 amino acids long. V lost 5 bases and J lost 12; bases outside the gene matches: 14.

V and J are TRBV2 and TRBJ2-5, with D unclear. The CDR3 has 11 amino acids. Looked up from germline, CDR1 is SNHLY and CDR2 is FYNNEI. V lost 3 bases to trimming and J lost 2 bases, with 1 base between them. CDR3 amino acids: CASSEQETQYF. CDR3 in DNA: TGTGCCAGCAGTGAGCAAGAGACCCAGTACTTC. Combining the CDR3 with reference TRBV2 and TRBJ2-5 gives the whole variable domain EPEVTQTPSHQVTQMGQEVILRCVPISNHLYFYWYRQILGQKVEFLVSFYNNEISEKSEIFDDQFSVERPDGSNFTLKIRSTKLEDSAMYFCASSEQETQYFGPGTRLLVL.

The genes are TRBV28 and TRBJ1-2; D is ambiguous. The CDR3 consists of 15 residues. V lost 4 bases, J lost 0 bases, and 12 bases lay in between. The germline gives CDR1 MDHEN, CDR2 SYDVKM. The chain's CDR3 is CASSSPSPTNYGYTF. DNA of the CDR3: TGTGCCAGCAGTTCCCCAAGCCCGACTAACTATGGCTACACCTTC.

The V and J genes are TRBV27 and TRBJ2-2, with 9 bases fitting TRBD2. V shed 7 bases and J 0 bases; nucleotides not matched to a gene: 3. CDR1 and CDR2 (germline): MNHEY, SMNVEV (reference sequence). CDR3 length equals 15 residues. The DNA of the CDR3 is TGTGCCAGCAAGTCTAGCGGGACGAACACCGGGGAGCTGTTTTTT. This encodes CASKSSGTNTGELFF.

About this clonotype: A much larger clone sits a single nucleotide away, making a read error possible. The rearrangement links TRBV27 to TRBJ1-2; D possibly corresponds to TRBD1 (5 bases). This CDR3 comprises 15 residues. Germline V gene data show CDR1 as MNHEY and CDR2 as SMNVEV (reference sequence). CDR3 nucleotide sequence: TGTGCCAGCAGTCTCTCCTACCGACAGTTCTATGGCTGCACCTTC. Translating it yields CASSLSYRQFYGCTF.

This clonotype has only a few counts. This chain connects TRBV11-1 to TRBJ2-5; TRBD2 matches 10 bases. The V gene's germline CDR1 is SGHAT and CDR2 FQDESV (reference sequence). The CDR3 is 15 amino acids. J was trimmed by 11 bases and V by 5 bases; bases with no gene match: 14. CDR3 nucleotides: TGTGCCAGCAGCATCCCTAGCGGGAGTTACAATGAGCAGTACTTC. This translates into CASSIPSGSYNEQYF.

This clonotype was counted once. Just one base apart from a much larger clone, this may be a read error. This chain joins TRBV6-4 and TRBJ2-7; D remains unclear. V lost 10 bases to trimming and J lost 5 bases, with 9 bases between them. Germline V gene lookup returns CDR1 MRHNA and CDR2 SNTAGT. The CDR3 is made up of 10 amino acids. The CDR3 region is CANRPNEQYF. CDR3 coding DNA: TGTGCCAACAGACCAAACGAGCAGTACTTC.

This clonotype has a count of ten or more. The J gene is TRBJ2-7, the V gene TRBV28; possibly TRBD1 for D (7 bases). V lost 4 bases and J 4 bases, leaving 26 bases between the germline ends. The CDR3 consists of 18 residues. Looked up from germline, CDR1 is MDHEN and CDR2 is SYDVKM. The CDR3 DNA is TGTGCCAGCAGTTCCCTTACGACCAGGGGGGTTCTCTGGTACGAGCAGTACTTC. Protein: CASSSLTTRGVLWYEQYF.

This clonotype was seen many times. The chain uses TRBV3-1 and TRBJ2-7; TRBD2 is a possible D gene (6 bases). This CDR3 has 16 amino acids. In germline, CDR1 is LGHDT, CDR2 YNNKEL (reference sequence). With 3 bases removed from V and 3 bases from J, the gap between germline ends came to 18 bases. In DNA, the CDR3 is TGTGCCAGCAGCCAGGTACGGGACTTCCCCCACTACGAGCAGTACTTC. It encodes CASSQVRDFPHYEQYF.

The V and J genes are TRBV3-1 and TRBJ2-7, with D possibly TRBD2 on 5 matching bases. This CDR3 spans 12 amino acids. Germline V gives CDR1 LGHDT, CDR2 YNNKEL (reference sequence). Between the trimmed V and J ends, which lost 3 bases and 8 bases, there was a span of 11 bases. The CDR3 protein is CASSHPGEQQYF. Written as DNA, the CDR3 is TGTGCCAGCAGCCATCCCGGGGAACAGCAGTACTTC.

On this clonotype itself: A much bigger clone sits one base away, suggesting this may be a read error. This chain uses TRBV12-3 or TRBV12-4 with TRBJ2-5, with D unclear. This CDR3 contains 15 residues. The V end lost 3 bases, the J end lost 1 base, and 12 bases lay between the germline ends. CDR3 loop: CASSFVLRSQETQYF. CDR3 in DNA: TGTGCCAGCAGTTTTGTCCTTAGGTCCCAAGAGACCCAGTACTTC.

A word on this clonotype: A much larger clonotype is one base distant, so this may be a read error. No DNA is shown, since the ends of the CDR3 on it are uncertain; the CDR3 is the one TCRdb lists. The V gene is TRBV29-1, the J gene TRBJ2-6. The CDR3 comprises 12 residues, both ends counted. The germline CDR1 and CDR2 sequences are SQVTM and ANQGSEA. The CDR3 region is CSVGSGANVRTF.

This clonotype was recorded a few times. The rearrangement links TRBV19 to TRBJ1-5; D is undetermined. The germline CDR1 and CDR2 sequences are LNHDA and SQIVND (reference sequence). The CDR3 sequence is 12 residues long. V was cut by 3 bases and J by 6 bases, with 6 bases left in between. The CDR3 loop is CASSMAGQPQHF. For the CDR3, the DNA is TGTGCCAGTAGTATGGCAGGTCAGCCCCAGCATTTT.

The rearrangement uses TRBV28 and TRBJ2-3; 8 positions match TRBD2. This CDR3 has 15 residues. V lost 6 bases to trimming and J lost 4 bases; unmatched junction nucleotides: 9. The germline V gene has CDR1 MDHEN and CDR2 SYDVKM. DNA for the CDR3: TGTGCCAGCAGCCTTGGCGGGAGGAACGCAGATACGCAGTATTTT. Amino acid sequence: CASSLGGRNADTQYF.

This clonotype turned up a few times. The chain joins TRBV2 to TRBJ2-1; D possibly matches TRBD1 or TRBD2 (5 bases each). Germline V lookup: CDR1 SNHLY, CDR2 FYNNEI. This CDR3 has 15 residues. The V end lost 1 base, the J end lost 7 bases, and 14 bases lay between the germline ends. CDR3 protein: CASSEVRQGGNEQFF. The CDR3 region has the DNA TGTGCCAGCAGTGAAGTTAGGCAGGGCGGGAATGAGCAGTTCTTC. Looking up the rest from reference TRBV2 and TRBJ2-1 gives the full variable domain: EPEVTQTPSHQVTQMGQEVILRCVPISNHLYFYWYRQILGQKVEFLVSFYNNEISEKSEIFDDQFSVERPDGSNFTLKIRSTKLEDSAMYFCASSEVRQGGNEQFFGPGTRLTVL.